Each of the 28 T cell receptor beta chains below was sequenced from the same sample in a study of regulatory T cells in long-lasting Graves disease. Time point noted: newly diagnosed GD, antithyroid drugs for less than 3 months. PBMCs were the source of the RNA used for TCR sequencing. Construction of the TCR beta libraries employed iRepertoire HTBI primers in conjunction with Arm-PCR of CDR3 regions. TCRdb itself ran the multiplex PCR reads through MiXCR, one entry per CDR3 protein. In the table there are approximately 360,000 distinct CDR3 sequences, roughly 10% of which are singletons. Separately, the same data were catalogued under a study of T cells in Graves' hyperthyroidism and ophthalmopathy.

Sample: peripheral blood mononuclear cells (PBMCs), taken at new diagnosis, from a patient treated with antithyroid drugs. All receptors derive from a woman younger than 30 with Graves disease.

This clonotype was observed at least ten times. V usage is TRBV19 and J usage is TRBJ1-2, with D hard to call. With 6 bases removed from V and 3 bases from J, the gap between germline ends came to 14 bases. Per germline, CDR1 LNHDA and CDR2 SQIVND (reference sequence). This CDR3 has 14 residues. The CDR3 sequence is CASSLTGGDYGYTF. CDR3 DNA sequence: TGTGCCAGTAGCTTGACCGGCGGAGACTATGGCTACACCTTC.

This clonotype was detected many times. Written as DNA, the CDR3 is TGTGCCAGCAGTGAAGGGACCGGGGGAATCCAGCCCCAGCATTTT. Encoded protein: CASSEGTGGIQPQHF. The rearrangement uses TRBV2 and TRBJ1-5; perhaps TRBD1 as D (5 bases). The CDR3 loop spans 15 amino acids. Germline CDR1 and CDR2: SNHLY and FYNNEI. Trimming removed 1 base at V and 7 bases at J, with 14 bases between.

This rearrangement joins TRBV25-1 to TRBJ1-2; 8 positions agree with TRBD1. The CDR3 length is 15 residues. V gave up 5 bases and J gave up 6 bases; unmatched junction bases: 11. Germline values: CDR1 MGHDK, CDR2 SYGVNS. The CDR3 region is CASSPLDRVEDGYTF. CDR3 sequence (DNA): TGTGCCAGCAGTCCACTGGACAGGGTGGAAGATGGCTACACCTTC.

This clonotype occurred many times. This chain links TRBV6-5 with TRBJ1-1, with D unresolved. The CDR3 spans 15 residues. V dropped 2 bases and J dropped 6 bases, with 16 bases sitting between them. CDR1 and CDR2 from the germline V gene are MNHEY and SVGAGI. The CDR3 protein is CASSYGRRGSPEAFF. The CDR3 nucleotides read TGTGCCAGCAGTTACGGACGTCGAGGGTCCCCTGAAGCTTTCTTT.

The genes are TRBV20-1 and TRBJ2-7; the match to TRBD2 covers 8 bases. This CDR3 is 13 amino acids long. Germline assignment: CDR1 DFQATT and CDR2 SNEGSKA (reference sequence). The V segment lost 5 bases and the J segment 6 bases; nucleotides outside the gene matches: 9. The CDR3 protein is CSAEVAAGGEQYF. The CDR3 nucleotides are TGCAGTGCTGAGGTAGCGGCGGGGGGCGAGCAGTACTTC.

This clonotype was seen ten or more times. CDR3 DNA sequence: TGTGCCAGCGGGAGGACAGGGGGTAGGATTAATGAAAAACTGTTTTTT. Translation gives CASGRTGGRINEKLFF. V and J are TRBV2 and TRBJ1-4; 10 nucleotides line up with TRBD1. V gave up 8 bases and J gave up 4 bases; unmatched junction bases: 10. Germline V gene lookup returns CDR1 SNHLY and CDR2 FYNNEI. The CDR3 extends over 16 amino acids. The variable domain in full, with the rest retrieved from reference TRBV2 and TRBJ1-4, is EPEVTQTPSHQVTQMGQEVILRCVPISNHLYFYWYRQILGQKVEFLVSFYNNEISEKSEIFDDQFSVERPDGSNFTLKIRSTKLEDSAMYFCASGRTGGRINEKLFFGSGTQLSVL.

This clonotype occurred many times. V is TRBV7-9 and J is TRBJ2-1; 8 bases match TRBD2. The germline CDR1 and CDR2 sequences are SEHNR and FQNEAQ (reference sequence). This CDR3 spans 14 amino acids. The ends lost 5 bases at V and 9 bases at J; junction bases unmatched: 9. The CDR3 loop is CASSPGTSIVEQFF. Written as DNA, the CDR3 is TGTGCCAGCAGCCCTGGGACTAGTATTGTTGAGCAGTTCTTC.

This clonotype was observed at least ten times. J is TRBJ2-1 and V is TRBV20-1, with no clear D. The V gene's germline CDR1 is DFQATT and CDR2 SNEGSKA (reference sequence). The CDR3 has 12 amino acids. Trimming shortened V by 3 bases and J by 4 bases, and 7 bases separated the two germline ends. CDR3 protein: CSASLEYNEQFF. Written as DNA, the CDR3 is TGCAGTGCTAGTCTCGAGTACAATGAGCAGTTCTTC.

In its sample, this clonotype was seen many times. CDR3 DNA: TGTGCCAGCAGTTCATCCTGGGGACCTTTAGGCTTCTACGAGCAGTACTTC. It specifies CASSSSWGPLGFYEQYF. This chain uses TRBV28 with TRBJ2-7; the D gene could be TRBD1 or TRBD2 (5 bases each). The CDR3 contains 17 residues. V was clipped by 4 bases and J by 3 bases, with 22 bases between them. Germline V gene data show CDR1 as MDHEN and CDR2 as SYDVKM.

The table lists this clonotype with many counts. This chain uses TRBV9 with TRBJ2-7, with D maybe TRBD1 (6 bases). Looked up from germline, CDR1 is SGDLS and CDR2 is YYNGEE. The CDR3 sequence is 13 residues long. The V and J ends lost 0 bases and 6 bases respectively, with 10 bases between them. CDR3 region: CASSVDTGSEQYF. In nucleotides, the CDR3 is TGTGCCAGCAGCGTAGACACAGGGTCCGAGCAGTACTTC.

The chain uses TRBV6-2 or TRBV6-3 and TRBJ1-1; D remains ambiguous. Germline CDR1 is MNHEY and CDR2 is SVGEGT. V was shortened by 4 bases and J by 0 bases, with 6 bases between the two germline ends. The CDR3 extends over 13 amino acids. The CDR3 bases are TGTGCCAGCAGTTGCGGGTTGAACACTGAAGCTTTCTTT. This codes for CASSCGLNTEAFF.

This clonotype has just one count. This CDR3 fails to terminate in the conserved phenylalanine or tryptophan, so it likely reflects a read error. The CDR3 bases are TGCAGTGCCTTTAGGGGGCAGATTGAAGCTTTCTCT. Encoded protein: CSAFRGQIEAFS. The chain links TRBV20-1 to TRBJ1-1; 7 bases are shared with TRBD1. CDR1 is DFQATT and CDR2 is SNEGSKA in the germline V gene (reference sequence). J was trimmed by 7 bases and V by 6 bases; bases with no gene match: 8. The CDR3 is 12 amino acids.

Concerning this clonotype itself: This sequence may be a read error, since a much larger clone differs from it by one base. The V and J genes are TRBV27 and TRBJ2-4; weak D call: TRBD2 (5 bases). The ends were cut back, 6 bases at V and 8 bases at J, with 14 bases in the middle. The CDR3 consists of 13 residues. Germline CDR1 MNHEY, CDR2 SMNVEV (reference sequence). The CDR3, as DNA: TGTGCCAGCAGCCCCCACGGGGTGGACATTCAGTACTTC. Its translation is CASSPHGVDIQYF.

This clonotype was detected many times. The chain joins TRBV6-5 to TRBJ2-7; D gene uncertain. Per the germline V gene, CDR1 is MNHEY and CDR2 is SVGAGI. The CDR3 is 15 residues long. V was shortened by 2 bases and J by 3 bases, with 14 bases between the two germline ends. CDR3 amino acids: CASSYVGILGYEQYF. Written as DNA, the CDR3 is TGTGCCAGCAGTTACGTGGGTATCCTAGGCTACGAGCAGTACTTC.

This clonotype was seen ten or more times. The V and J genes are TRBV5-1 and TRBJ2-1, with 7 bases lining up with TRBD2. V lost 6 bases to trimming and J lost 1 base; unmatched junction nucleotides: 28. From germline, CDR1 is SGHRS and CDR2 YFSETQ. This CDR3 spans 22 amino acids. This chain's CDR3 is CASTRAYFPVPSGEWSYNEQFF. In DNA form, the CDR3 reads TGCGCCAGCACCCGAGCGTATTTCCCCGTCCCCAGCGGGGAATGGTCCTACAATGAGCAGTTCTTC.

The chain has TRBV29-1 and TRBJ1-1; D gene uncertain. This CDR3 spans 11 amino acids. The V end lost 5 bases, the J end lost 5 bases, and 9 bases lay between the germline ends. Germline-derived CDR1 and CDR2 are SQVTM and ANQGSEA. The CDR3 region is CSVQGRTEAFF. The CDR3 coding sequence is TGCAGCGTTCAAGGGAGAACTGAAGCTTTCTTT.

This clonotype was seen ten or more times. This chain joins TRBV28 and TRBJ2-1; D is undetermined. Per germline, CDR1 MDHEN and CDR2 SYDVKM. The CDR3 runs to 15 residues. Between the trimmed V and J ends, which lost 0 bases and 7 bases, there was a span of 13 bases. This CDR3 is CASSLWAASGNEQFF. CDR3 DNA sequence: TGTGCCAGCAGTTTATGGGCCGCCTCCGGGAATGAGCAGTTCTTC.

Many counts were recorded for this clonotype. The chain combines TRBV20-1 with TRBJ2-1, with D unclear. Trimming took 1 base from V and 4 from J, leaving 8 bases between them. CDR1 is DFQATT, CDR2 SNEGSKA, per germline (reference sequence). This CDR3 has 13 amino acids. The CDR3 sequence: CSARAAHYNEQFF. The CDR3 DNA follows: TGCAGTGCTAGAGCGGCCCATTACAATGAGCAGTTCTTC.

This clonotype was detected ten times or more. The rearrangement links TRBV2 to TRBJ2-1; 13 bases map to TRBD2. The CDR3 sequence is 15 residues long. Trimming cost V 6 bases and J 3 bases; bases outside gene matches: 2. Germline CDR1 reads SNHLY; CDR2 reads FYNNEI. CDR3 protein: CASSWTSGGYNEQFF. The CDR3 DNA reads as TGTGCCAGCAGCTGGACTAGCGGGGGCTACAATGAGCAGTTCTTC. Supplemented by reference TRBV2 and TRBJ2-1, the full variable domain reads EPEVTQTPSHQVTQMGQEVILRCVPISNHLYFYWYRQILGQKVEFLVSFYNNEISEKSEIFDDQFSVERPDGSNFTLKIRSTKLEDSAMYFCASSWTSGGYNEQFFGPGTRLTVL.

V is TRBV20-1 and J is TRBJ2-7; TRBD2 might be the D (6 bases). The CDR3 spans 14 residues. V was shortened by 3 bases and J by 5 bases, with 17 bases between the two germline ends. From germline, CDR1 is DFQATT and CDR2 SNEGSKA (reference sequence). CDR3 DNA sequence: TGCAGTGCTAGGTACGGAGGGCCGGGGAACGAGCAGTACTTC. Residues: CSARYGGPGNEQYF.

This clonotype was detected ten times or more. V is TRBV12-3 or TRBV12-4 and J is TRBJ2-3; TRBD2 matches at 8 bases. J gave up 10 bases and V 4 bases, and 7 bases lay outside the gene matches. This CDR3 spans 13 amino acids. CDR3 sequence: CASSSQASGPQYF. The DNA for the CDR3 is TGTGCCAGCAGTTCCCAGGCTAGCGGGCCGCAGTATTTT.

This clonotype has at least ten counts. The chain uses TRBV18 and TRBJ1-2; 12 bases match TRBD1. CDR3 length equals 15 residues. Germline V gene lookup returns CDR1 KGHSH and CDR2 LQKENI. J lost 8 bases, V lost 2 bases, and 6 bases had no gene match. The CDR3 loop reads CASSPGSGTGGGYTF. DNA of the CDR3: TGTGCCAGCTCACCAGGGAGCGGGACAGGGGGCGGCTACACCTTC.

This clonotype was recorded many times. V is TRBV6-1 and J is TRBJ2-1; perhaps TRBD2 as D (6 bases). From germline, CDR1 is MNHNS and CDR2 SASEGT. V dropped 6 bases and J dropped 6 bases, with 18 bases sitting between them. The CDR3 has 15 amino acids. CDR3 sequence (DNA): TGTGCCAGCAGCGAACTAGCTCCAAGGAGCAATGAGCAGTTCTTC. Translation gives CASSELAPRSNEQFF.

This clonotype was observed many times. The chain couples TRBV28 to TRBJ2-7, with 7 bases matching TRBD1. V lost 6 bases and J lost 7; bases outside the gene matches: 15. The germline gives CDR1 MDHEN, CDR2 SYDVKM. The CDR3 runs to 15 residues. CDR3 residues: CASSTTGTEFEEQYF. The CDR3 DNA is TGTGCCAGCAGCACCACCGGGACAGAGTTTGAGGAGCAGTACTTC.

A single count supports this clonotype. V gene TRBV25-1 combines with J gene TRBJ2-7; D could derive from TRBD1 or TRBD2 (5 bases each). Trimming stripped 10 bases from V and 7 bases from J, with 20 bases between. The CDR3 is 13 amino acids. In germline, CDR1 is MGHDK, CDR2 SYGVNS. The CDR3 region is CATELGTRSEQYF. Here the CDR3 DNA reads TGTGCCACCGAGCTGGGGACCCGCTCAGAGCAGTACTTC.

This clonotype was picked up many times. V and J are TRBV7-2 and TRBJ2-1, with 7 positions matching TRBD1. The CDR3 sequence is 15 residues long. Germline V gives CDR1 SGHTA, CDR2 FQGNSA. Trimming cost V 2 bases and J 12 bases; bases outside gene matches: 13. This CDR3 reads CASSLRGTATRGQFF. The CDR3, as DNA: TGTGCCAGCAGCTTAAGGGGGACAGCCACCCGGGGGCAGTTCTTC.

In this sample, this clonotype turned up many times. The CDR3 loop is CASSLGWARNTEAFF. DNA of the CDR3: TGTGCCAGCAGCTTAGGGTGGGCTCGGAACACTGAAGCTTTCTTT. J is TRBJ1-1 and V is TRBV7-2, with D uncertain. Germline CDR1 reads SGHTA; CDR2 reads FQGNSA. This CDR3 spans 15 amino acids. Trimming took off 1 base at V and 1 base at J, with 10 bases between the two ends. The variable domain in full, with the rest retrieved from reference TRBV7-2 and TRBJ1-1, is GAGVSQSPSNKVTEKGKDVELRCDPISGHTALYWYRQSLGQGLEFLIYFQGNSAPDKSGLPSDRFSAERTGGSVSTLTIQRTQQEDSAVYLCASSLGWARNTEAFFGQGTRLTVV.

In nucleotides, the CDR3 is TGCAGTGGCTTTCGCGGGACTAGCGAAGGGACCCAGTACTTC. It is translated as CSGFRGTSEGTQYF. This chain connects TRBV20-1 to TRBJ2-5, with 10 bases that match TRBD2. CDR3 size: 14 residues. J was trimmed by 7 bases and V by 7 bases; bases with no gene match: 12. CDR1 and CDR2 from the germline V gene are DFQATT and SNEGSKA (reference sequence).